This TCR beta chain was profiled in a study of vaccination and CD4 T cells after COVID-19. CDR3 length: 15 amino acids. The Oncomine TCR Beta short-read assay generated sequence data from the DNA of cultured CD4+ T cells. TCRdb itself ran the PCR reads through MiXCR, one entry per CDR3 protein. The sample consists of 20,000 to 30,000 distinct CDR3 sequences, around 40% of them appearing once. This clonotype was seen a handful of times. Its antigen is not identified. Indicated treatment: roughly nine-day PBMC culture with coronavirus spike peptide pools or control peptides (ViraFEST assay). This TCR was sampled from a human donor who had recovered from COVID-19. Source material: CD4+ T cells from blood, cultured in vitro. This chain connects TRBV21-1 to TRBJ1-2; the listed D gene, TRBD1, was not tested against the DNA. TRBV21-1 has pseudogene status. The DNA of the CDR3 is TGTGCCAGCAGCAAAGCGGGGGGAATTCTATATGGCTACACCTTC. This encodes CASSKAGGILYGYTF.